This T cell receptor (beta chain) emerged from a study of shared clonotypes between healthy human individuals. The table came from immunoSEQ multiplex PCR; TCRdb's copy has only in-frame clones and leaves some out. The sample records about 2.1 million clones, around 93% being singletons. This CDR3 is built from 16 residues. Germline CDR1 is MNHEY and CDR2 is SMNVEV (reference sequence). The V gene end was trimmed by 6 bases and the J gene end by 9 bases; junction bases not matched to a gene: 14. Only CD45RO-negative cells positively selected for CCR7 counted as naive CD8 cells, so terminally differentiated effector memory CD45RA+ cells were excluded.

The origin of this receptor is a man aged 18 to 35 in good health. Some clones in this sample may be carry-over from other donors' samples. The V gene is TRBV27, the J gene TRBJ1-5, with 10 bases that match TRBD1. Input material: naive CD8+ T cells from PBMCs. This chain's CDR3 is CASSTTGTGDLGPQHF. The CDR3 bases are TGTGCCAGCAGCACCACCGGGACAGGGGATTTAGGGCCCCAGCATTTT.